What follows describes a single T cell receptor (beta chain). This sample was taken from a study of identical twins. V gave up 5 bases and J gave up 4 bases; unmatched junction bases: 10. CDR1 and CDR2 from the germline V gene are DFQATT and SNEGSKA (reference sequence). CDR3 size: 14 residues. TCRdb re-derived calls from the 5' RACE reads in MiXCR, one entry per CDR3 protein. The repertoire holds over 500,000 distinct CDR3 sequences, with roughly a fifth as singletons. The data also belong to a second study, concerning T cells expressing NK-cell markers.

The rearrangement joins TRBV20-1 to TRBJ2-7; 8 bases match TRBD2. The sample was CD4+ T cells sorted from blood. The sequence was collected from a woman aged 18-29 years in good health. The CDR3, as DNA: TGCAGTGCTCCCCCCAGCGGGAGCTTATACGAGCAGTACTTC. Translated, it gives CSAPPSGSLYEQYF.